This TCR beta chain is drawn from a study of spatial heterogeneity in lung cancer. Time point given: blood at routine non-recurrence follow-up after resection. No cells were sorted before sequencing. The whole RNA sequenced was extracted from tumor, nontumor lung or frozen PBMC. TCR cDNA molecules were tagged individually, and each one carried a unique molecular identifier. One entry per CDR3 protein, called by TCRdb with MiXCR from the 5' RACE reads. The table shows roughly 26,000 distinct CDR3 sequences, with 6% occurring only once. The V and J ends lost 0 bases and 6 bases, in that order; junction bases with no gene match: 11. The germline V gene encodes CDR1 DFQATT and CDR2 SNEGSKA (reference sequence). The CDR3 totals 16 residues. A word on this clonotype: A much larger clone lies one base from this, so it may be a read error.

The rearrangement uses TRBV20-1 and TRBJ2-1, with TRBD2 identical over 7 bases. The sample was PBMCs, taken at follow-up. The receptor was isolated from a male donor with early-stage non-small cell lung cancer. CDR3 amino acids: CSAREGGGPLCNEQFF. The DNA for the CDR3 is TGCAGTGCTAGAGAGGGCGGGGGTCCCCTCTGCAATGAGCAGTTCTTC.